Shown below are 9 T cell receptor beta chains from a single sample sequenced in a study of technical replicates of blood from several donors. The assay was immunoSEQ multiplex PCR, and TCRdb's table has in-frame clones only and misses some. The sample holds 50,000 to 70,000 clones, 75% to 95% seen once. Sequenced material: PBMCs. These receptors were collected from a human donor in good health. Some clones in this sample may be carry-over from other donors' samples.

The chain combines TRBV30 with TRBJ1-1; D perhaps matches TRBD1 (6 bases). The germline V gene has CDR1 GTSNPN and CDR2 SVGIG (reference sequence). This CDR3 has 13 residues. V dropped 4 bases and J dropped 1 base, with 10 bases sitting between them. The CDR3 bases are TGTGCCTGGATGGGACAATCGAACACTGAAGCTTTCTTT. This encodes CAWMGQSNTEAFF.

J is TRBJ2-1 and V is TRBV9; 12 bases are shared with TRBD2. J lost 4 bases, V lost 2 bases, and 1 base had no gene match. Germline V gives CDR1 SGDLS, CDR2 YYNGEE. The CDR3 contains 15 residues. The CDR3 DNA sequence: TGTGCCAGCAGCGTCGGGACTAGCGGGTACAATGAGCAGTTCTTC. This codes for CASSVGTSGYNEQFF.

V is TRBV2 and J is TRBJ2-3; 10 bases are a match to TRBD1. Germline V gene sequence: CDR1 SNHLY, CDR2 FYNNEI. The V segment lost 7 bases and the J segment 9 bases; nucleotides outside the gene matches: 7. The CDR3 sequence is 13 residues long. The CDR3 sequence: CASNGQGGGTQYF. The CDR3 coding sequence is TGTGCCAGCAACGGACAGGGGGGGGGCACGCAGTATTTT.

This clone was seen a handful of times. The CDR3 loop is CASSSTPSGGDNEQFF. Written as DNA, the CDR3 is TGTGCCAGCAGCTCCACCCCCAGCGGGGGGGACAATGAGCAGTTCTTC. The chain combines TRBV7-6 with TRBJ2-1, with 10 bases that match TRBD2. The ends lost 4 bases at V and 5 bases at J; junction bases unmatched: 8. This CDR3 is 16 amino acids long. Germline CDR1 is SGHVS and CDR2 is FNYEAQ.

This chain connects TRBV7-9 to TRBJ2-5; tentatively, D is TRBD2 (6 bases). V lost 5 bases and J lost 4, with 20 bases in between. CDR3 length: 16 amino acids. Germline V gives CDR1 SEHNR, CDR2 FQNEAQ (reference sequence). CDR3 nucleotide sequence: TGTGCCAGCAGCCCGGGACTTGGGGCAAGAAGAGAGACCCAGTACTTC. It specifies CASSPGLGARRETQYF.

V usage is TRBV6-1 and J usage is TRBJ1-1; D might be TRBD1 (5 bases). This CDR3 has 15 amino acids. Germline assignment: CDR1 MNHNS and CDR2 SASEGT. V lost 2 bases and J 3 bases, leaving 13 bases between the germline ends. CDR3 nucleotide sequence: TGTGCCAGCAGTGAATTGGGGCCCAGGGACACTGAAGCTTTCTTT. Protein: CASSELGPRDTEAFF.

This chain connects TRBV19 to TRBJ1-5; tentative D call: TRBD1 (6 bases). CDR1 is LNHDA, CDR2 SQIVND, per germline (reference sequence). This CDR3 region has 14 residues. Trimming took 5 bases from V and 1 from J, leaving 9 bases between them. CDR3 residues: CASSGTGSNQPQHF. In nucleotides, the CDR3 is TGTGCCAGTAGTGGTACAGGGAGCAATCAGCCCCAGCATTTT.

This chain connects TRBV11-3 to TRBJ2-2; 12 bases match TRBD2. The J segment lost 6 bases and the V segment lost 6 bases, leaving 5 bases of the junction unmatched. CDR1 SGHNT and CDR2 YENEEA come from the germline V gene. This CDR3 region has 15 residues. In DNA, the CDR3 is TGTGCCAGCAGGTCCGGGACTAGCGGGTCCGGGGAGCTGTTTTTT. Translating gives CASRSGTSGSGELFF.

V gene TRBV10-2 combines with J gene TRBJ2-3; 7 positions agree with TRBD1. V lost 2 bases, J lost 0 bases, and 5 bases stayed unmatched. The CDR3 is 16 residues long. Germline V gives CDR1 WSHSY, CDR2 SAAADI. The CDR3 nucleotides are TGCGCCAGCAGTGAGCGCAGGGGGTATAGCACAGATACGCAGTATTTT. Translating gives CASSERRGYSTDTQYF.